This T cell receptor beta chain was obtained from a study of shared clonotypes between healthy human individuals. Sequencing used immunoSEQ multiplex PCR; TCRdb keeps in-frame clones, though not all of them. The data hold hundreds of thousands of clones, with approximately 97% observed a single time. Study-wide findings and caveats: For naive CD4 cells, 4% to 5% of clonotypes were shared across a few donors.

J gave up 8 bases and V 4 bases, and 11 bases lay outside the gene matches. The CDR3 has 15 amino acids. The germline V gene encodes CDR1 SGHRS and CDR2 YFSETQ. As for this clone: The antigen is undetermined.

The TCR originated in a woman aged 25 to 39 in good health. The chain joins TRBV5-1 to TRBJ1-5; 8 nucleotides align to TRBD1. Sequencing used naive CD4+ T cells sorted from blood. Subset denoted: CD45RA+ positively selected. DNA for the CDR3: TGCGCCAGCAGCCCGGGGACAGGCCCAGGGGAGCCCCAGCATTTT. This encodes CASSPGTGPGEPQHF.